Listed below are T cell receptor beta chains from one sample, sequenced in a study of blood T cell repertoires in COVID-19. Assay: immunoSEQ multiplex PCR; the TCRdb copy retains only in-frame clones and omits some. The sample lists about 190,000 clones, 84% occurring once. The sequencing input was peripheral blood. The receptors shown here come from a woman in her 70s with active or convalescent COVID-19. Each CDR3 is given with its conserved first and last residue. A D gene is named only where the DNA matches it firmly. The listing skips clone size in some rows; elsewhere it reads once, few, many or a size class.

J gene: TRBJ2-3; CDR3 length: 13; clone size: -; V gene: TRBV7-2; D gene: -; CDR3 protein: CASSLERSDTQYF; CDR3 DNA: TGTGCCAGCAGCTTAGAGAGGTCCGATACGCAGTATTTT
J gene: TRBJ2-3; CDR3 length: 14; clone size: -; V gene: TRBV18; D gene: -; CDR3 protein: CASSRTGYADTQYF; CDR3 DNA: TGTGCCAGCTCACGTACAGGGTATGCAGATACGCAGTATTTT
J gene: TRBJ1-5; CDR3 length: 14; clone size: -; V gene: TRBV6-5; D gene: -; CDR3 protein: CASAVLQGPQPQHF; CDR3 DNA: TGTGCCAGCGCAGTACTACAGGGCCCTCAGCCCCAGCATTTT
J gene: TRBJ2-7; CDR3 length: 11; clone size: -; V gene: TRBV30; D gene: -; CDR3 protein: CAYRVSYEQYF; CDR3 DNA: TGTGCCTACAGGGTCAGTTACGAGCAGTACTTC
J gene: TRBJ1-2; CDR3 length: 14; clone size: -; V gene: TRBV18; D gene: -; CDR3 protein: CASSPASDNYGYTF; CDR3 DNA: TGTGCCAGCTCACCGGCGAGCGATAACTATGGCTACACCTTC
J gene: TRBJ2-7; CDR3 length: 16; clone size: -; V gene: TRBV19; D gene: TRBD2; CDR3 protein: CASSPRGRAGEYEQYF; CDR3 DNA: TGTGCCAGTAGTCCTCGAGGGCGAGCGGGAGAGTACGAGCAGTACTTC
J gene: TRBJ2-7; CDR3 length: 13; clone size: -; V gene: TRBV27; D gene: -; CDR3 protein: CASSLWPVHEQYF; CDR3 DNA: TGTGCCAGCAGTTTATGGCCAGTCCACGAGCAGTACTTC
J gene: TRBJ2-6; CDR3 length: 15; clone size: -; V gene: TRBV25-1; D gene: -; CDR3 protein: CASSAPGFGANVLTF; CDR3 DNA: TGTGCCAGCAGTGCCCCAGGGTTCGGGGCCAACGTCCTGACTTTC
J gene: TRBJ1-1; CDR3 length: 12; clone size: few; V gene: TRBV30; D gene: -; CDR3 protein: CAWSRLNTEAFF; CDR3 DNA: TGTGCCTGGAGTCGGTTGAACACTGAAGCTTTCTTT
J gene: TRBJ2-1; CDR3 length: 15; clone size: -; V gene: TRBV18; D gene: TRBD1; CDR3 protein: CASSPGTGITNEQFF; CDR3 DNA: TGTGCCAGCTCACCAGGGACAGGGATCACCAATGAGCAGTTCTTC
J gene: TRBJ2-1; CDR3 length: 17; clone size: -; V gene: TRBV5-1; D gene: -; CDR3 protein: CASSSTLGGDSYNEQFF; CDR3 DNA: TGCGCCAGCAGTTCCACGCTAGGCGGTGACTCCTACAATGAGCAGTTCTTC
J gene: TRBJ1-1; CDR3 length: 15; clone size: -; V gene: TRBV7-9; D gene: TRBD1; CDR3 protein: CASSGTGTGDTEAFF; CDR3 DNA: TGTGCCAGCAGCGGAACCGGGACAGGGGACACTGAAGCTTTCTTT
J gene: TRBJ1-1; CDR3 length: 14; clone size: -; V gene: TRBV19; D gene: TRBD1; CDR3 protein: CASSHGQGNTEAFF; CDR3 DNA: TGTGCCAGTAGTCATGGACAGGGGAACACTGAAGCTTTCTTT
J gene: TRBJ2-1; CDR3 length: 15; clone size: -; V gene: TRBV3-1/TRBV3-2; D gene: TRBD2; CDR3 protein: CASSPSGRANNEQFF; CDR3 DNA: TGTGCCAGCAGCCCTAGCGGGAGGGCCAACAATGAGCAGTTCTTC
J gene: TRBJ1-6; CDR3 length: 15; clone size: -; V gene: TRBV30; D gene: TRBD1; CDR3 protein: CAWSYKTGANSPLHF; CDR3 DNA: TGTGCCTGGAGTTATAAGACAGGGGCTAATTCACCCCTCCACTTT
J gene: TRBJ2-7; CDR3 length: 16; clone size: -; V gene: TRBV6-6; D gene: TRBD2; CDR3 protein: CASSRGTGTTANEQYF; CDR3 DNA: TGTGCCAGCAGTAGAGGAACCGGGACTACAGCTAACGAGCAGTACTTC
J gene: TRBJ2-1; CDR3 length: 17; clone size: -; V gene: TRBV5-1; D gene: -; CDR3 protein: CASSLKAGPSPYNEQFF; CDR3 DNA: TGCGCCAGCAGCTTAAAGGCAGGGCCTTCCCCTTACAATGAGCAGTTCTTC
J gene: TRBJ2-7; CDR3 length: 15; clone size: -; V gene: TRBV5-4; D gene: TRBD1; CDR3 protein: CASSPGTGLPYEQYF; CDR3 DNA: TGTGCCAGCAGCCCCGGGACAGGGTTGCCCTACGAGCAGTACTTC
J gene: TRBJ2-3; CDR3 length: 18; clone size: many; V gene: TRBV2; D gene: TRBD1; CDR3 protein: CASSPGQAQRQGTDTQYF; CDR3 DNA: TGTGCCAGCAGCCCCGGACAGGCCCAGCGTCAAGGGACAGATACGCAGTATTTT
J gene: TRBJ2-7; CDR3 length: 13; clone size: once; V gene: TRBV5-1; D gene: -; CDR3 protein: CASSLGYRDEQYF; CDR3 DNA: TGCGCCAGCAGCTTGGGGTACAGGGACGAGCAGTACTTC
J gene: TRBJ1-4; CDR3 length: 12; clone size: -; V gene: TRBV6-5; D gene: TRBD1; CDR3 protein: CASRAGGFTLFF; CDR3 DNA: TGTGCCAGCAGAGCAGGGGGCTTTACTCTGTTTTTT
J gene: TRBJ2-1; CDR3 length: 15; clone size: -; V gene: TRBV19; D gene: -; CDR3 protein: CASSIAAALNNEQFF; CDR3 DNA: TGTGCCAGTAGTATAGCCGCGGCGCTAAACAATGAGCAGTTCTTC
J gene: TRBJ2-2; CDR3 length: 17; clone size: -; V gene: TRBV19; D gene: TRBD1; CDR3 protein: CASSGDRGLGNTGELFF; CDR3 DNA: TGTGCCAGTAGTGGGGACAGGGGCCTCGGCAACACCGGGGAGCTGTTTTTT
J gene: TRBJ2-3; CDR3 length: 14; clone size: once; V gene: TRBV27; D gene: TRBD2; CDR3 protein: CASQAGRDTDTQYF; CDR3 DNA: TGTGCCAGTCAAGCCGGGAGGGACACAGATACGCAGTATTTT
J gene: TRBJ2-2; CDR3 length: 18; clone size: -; V gene: TRBV19; D gene: -; CDR3 protein: CASSRDWIDLLNTGELFF; CDR3 DNA: TGTGCCAGTAGTCGGGACTGGATCGATCTACTGAACACCGGGGAGCTGTTTTTT
J gene: TRBJ2-1; CDR3 length: 17; clone size: -; V gene: TRBV9; D gene: TRBD2; CDR3 protein: CASSPREAGATYNEQFF; CDR3 DNA: TGTGCCAGCAGCCCAAGGGAAGCGGGAGCGACCTACAATGAGCAGTTCTTC
J gene: TRBJ2-7; CDR3 length: 15; clone size: -; V gene: TRBV5-1; D gene: -; CDR3 protein: CASSLGDAGGGEQYF; CDR3 DNA: TGCGCCAGCAGCTTGGGAGACGCCGGGGGAGGTGAGCAGTACTTC
J gene: TRBJ2-3; CDR3 length: 15; clone size: -; V gene: TRBV9; D gene: -; CDR3 protein: CASTRFGVPTDTQYF; CDR3 DNA: TGTGCCAGCACGCGCTTCGGGGTACCCACAGATACGCAGTATTTT
J gene: TRBJ2-1; CDR3 length: 15; clone size: -; V gene: TRBV12-5; D gene: TRBD2; CDR3 protein: CASGPGLARVHEQFF; CDR3 DNA: TGTGCTAGTGGTCCGGGACTAGCGAGGGTCCATGAGCAGTTCTTC
J gene: TRBJ2-2; CDR3 length: 14; clone size: once; V gene: TRBV6-5; D gene: -; CDR3 protein: CASSLERNTGELFF; CDR3 DNA: TGTGCCAGCAGTTTGGAGCGGAACACCGGGGAGCTGTTTTTT
J gene: TRBJ1-1; CDR3 length: 13; clone size: -; V gene: TRBV15; D gene: TRBD1; CDR3 protein: CATSSYRGTEAFF; CDR3 DNA: TGTGCCACCAGTTCTTACAGGGGCACTGAAGCTTTCTTT
J gene: TRBJ2-1; CDR3 length: 15; clone size: -; V gene: TRBV5-6; D gene: TRBD2; CDR3 protein: CASSSYGREGREQFF; CDR3 DNA: TGTGCCAGCAGCTCGTATGGGCGGGAGGGCCGAGAGCAGTTCTTC
J gene: TRBJ2-2; CDR3 length: 12; clone size: -; V gene: TRBV6-5; D gene: -; CDR3 protein: CASTRGTGELFF; CDR3 DNA: TGTGCCAGTACCCGGGGCACCGGGGAGCTGTTTTTT
J gene: TRBJ1-1; CDR3 length: 15; clone size: -; V gene: TRBV5-1; D gene: -; CDR3 protein: CASSPTLQKNTEAFF; CDR3 DNA: TGCGCCAGCAGCCCAACCCTACAGAAGAACACTGAAGCTTTCTTT
J gene: TRBJ2-6; CDR3 length: 15; clone size: few; V gene: TRBV9; D gene: -; CDR3 protein: CASSVRRAGANVLTF; CDR3 DNA: TGTGCCAGCAGCGTACGAAGAGCTGGGGCCAACGTCCTGACTTTC
J gene: TRBJ2-1; CDR3 length: 14; clone size: -; V gene: TRBV5-5; D gene: -; CDR3 protein: CASNYDGRRDEQFF; CDR3 DNA: TGTGCCAGCAATTACGACGGGAGAAGGGATGAGCAGTTCTTC
J gene: TRBJ1-4; CDR3 length: 12; clone size: -; V gene: TRBV12-3/TRBV12-4; D gene: -; CDR3 protein: CASTGGIEKLFF; CDR3 DNA: TGTGCCAGCACGGGGGGCATTGAAAAACTGTTTTTT
J gene: TRBJ1-2; CDR3 length: 12; clone size: -; V gene: TRBV2; D gene: -; CDR3 protein: CASSVGVEGYTF; CDR3 DNA: TGTGCCAGCAGTGTCGGAGTAGAGGGCTACACCTTC
J gene: TRBJ2-3; CDR3 length: 15; clone size: -; V gene: TRBV3-1/TRBV3-2; D gene: TRBD1; CDR3 protein: CASRRQGANTDTQYF; CDR3 DNA: TGTGCCAGCAGGCGACAGGGGGCGAACACAGATACGCAGTATTTT
J gene: TRBJ2-3; CDR3 length: 16; clone size: -; V gene: TRBV7-3; D gene: TRBD2; CDR3 protein: CASSKGLAGGTDTQYF; CDR3 DNA: TGTGCCAGCAGTAAGGGACTAGCGGGAGGCACAGATACGCAGTATTTT
J gene: TRBJ2-2; CDR3 length: 14; clone size: -; V gene: TRBV19; D gene: -; CDR3 protein: CASKERTNTGELFF; CDR3 DNA: TGTGCCAGTAAAGAGCGTACGAACACCGGGGAGCTGTTTTTT
J gene: TRBJ1-2; CDR3 length: 17; clone size: -; V gene: TRBV5-5; D gene: -; CDR3 protein: CASSLLRSGQGNYGYTF; CDR3 DNA: TGTGCCAGCAGCTTGTTAAGGAGTGGGCAGGGGAACTATGGCTACACCTTC
J gene: TRBJ2-7; CDR3 length: 14; clone size: -; V gene: TRBV28; D gene: -; CDR3 protein: CASSLQGAPYEQYF; CDR3 DNA: TGTGCCAGCAGTTTACAGGGCGCTCCCTACGAGCAGTACTTC
J gene: TRBJ2-5; CDR3 length: 15; clone size: once; V gene: TRBV11-2; D gene: -; CDR3 protein: CASSPTTRVQETQYF; CDR3 DNA: TGTGCCAGCAGCCCGACCACGCGGGTTCAAGAGACCCAGTACTTC
J gene: TRBJ2-3; CDR3 length: 15; clone size: once; V gene: TRBV5-8; D gene: -; CDR3 protein: CASSLGLGARDTQYF; CDR3 DNA: TGTGCCAGCAGCTTGGGTCTGGGGGCTAGAGATACGCAGTATTTT
J gene: TRBJ2-3; CDR3 length: 14; clone size: -; V gene: TRBV11-2; D gene: -; CDR3 protein: CASSAWEASDTQYF; CDR3 DNA: TGTGCCAGCAGCGCCTGGGAGGCCTCGGATACGCAGTATTTT
J gene: TRBJ2-1; CDR3 length: 16; clone size: -; V gene: TRBV7-2; D gene: -; CDR3 protein: CASSLGSGSSYNEQFF; CDR3 DNA: TGTGCCAGCAGCTTAGGTAGCGGATCCTCCTACAATGAGCAGTTCTTC
J gene: TRBJ1-6; CDR3 length: 15; clone size: -; V gene: TRBV6-6; D gene: -; CDR3 protein: CASSYRGSYNSPLHF; CDR3 DNA: TGTGCCAGCAGTTACAGGGGCAGCTATAATTCACCCCTCCACTTT
J gene: TRBJ2-3; CDR3 length: 13; clone size: -; V gene: TRBV20-1; D gene: -; CDR3 protein: CSASYGNTDTQYF; CDR3 DNA: TGCAGTGCTAGTTACGGGAACACAGATACGCAGTATTTT
J gene: TRBJ1-4; CDR3 length: 15; clone size: -; V gene: TRBV28; D gene: TRBD1; CDR3 protein: CASSSQGAVYEKLFF; CDR3 DNA: TGTGCCAGCAGTTCCCAGGGGGCAGTCTATGAAAAACTGTTTTTT
J gene: TRBJ2-2; CDR3 length: 15; clone size: -; V gene: TRBV18; D gene: TRBD2; CDR3 protein: CASSPLAGTTGELFF; CDR3 DNA: TGTGCCAGCTCACCACTAGCGGGGACCACCGGGGAGCTGTTTTTT